Given below is one TCR beta chain in context. What it recognizes is unknown. This specimen comes from a study of STAT5B mutations in CD4+ large granular lymphocyte leukemia. The data were produced by immunoSEQ multiplex PCR, yet TCRdb's version contains in-frame clones alone and is incomplete. This table holds tens of thousands of clones, 81% found once. Study-wide results and limits: Patient CD4-sorted repertoires stayed more clonal than healthy ones after leukemic-clone removal. Top patient clones used TRBV06 genes more often: 8/27 versus 2/35 in controls.

CDR1 is MGHDK, CDR2 SYGVNS, per germline. The V and J ends lost 3 bases and 5 bases respectively, with 10 bases between them. The length of the CDR3 is 13 residues. Sequenced material: CD4+ T cells from blood buffy coats. The TCR was taken from a human donor in good health. This chain connects TRBV25-1 to TRBJ2-5, with unresolved D. The CDR3 DNA follows: TGTGCCAGCAGTGACGGATTAAGGGAGACCCAGTACTTC. This translates into CASSDGLRETQYF.